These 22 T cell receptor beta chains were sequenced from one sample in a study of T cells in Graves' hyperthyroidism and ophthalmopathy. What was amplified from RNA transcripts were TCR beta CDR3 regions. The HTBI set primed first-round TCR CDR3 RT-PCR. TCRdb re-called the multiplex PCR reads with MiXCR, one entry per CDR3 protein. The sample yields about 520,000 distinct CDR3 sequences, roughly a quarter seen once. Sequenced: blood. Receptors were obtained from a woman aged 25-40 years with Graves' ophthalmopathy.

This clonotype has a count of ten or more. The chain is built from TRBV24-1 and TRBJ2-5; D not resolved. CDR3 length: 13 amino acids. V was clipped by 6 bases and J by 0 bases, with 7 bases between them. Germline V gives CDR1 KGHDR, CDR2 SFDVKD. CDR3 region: CATSSPYQETQYF. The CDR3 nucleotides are TGTGCCACCAGTTCCCCGTACCAAGAGACCCAGTACTTC.

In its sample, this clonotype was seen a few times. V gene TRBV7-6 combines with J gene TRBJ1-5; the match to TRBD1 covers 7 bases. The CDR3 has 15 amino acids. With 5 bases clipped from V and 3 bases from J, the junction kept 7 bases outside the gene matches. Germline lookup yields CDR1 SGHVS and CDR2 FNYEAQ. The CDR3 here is CASSPTGKTNQPQHF. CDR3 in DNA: TGTGCCAGCAGCCCGACAGGGAAGACCAATCAGCCCCAGCATTTT.

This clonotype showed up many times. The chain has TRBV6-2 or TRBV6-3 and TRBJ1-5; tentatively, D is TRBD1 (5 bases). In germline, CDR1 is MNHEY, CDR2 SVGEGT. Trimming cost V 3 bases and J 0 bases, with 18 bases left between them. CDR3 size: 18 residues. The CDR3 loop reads CASSYEVTGDYSNQPQHF. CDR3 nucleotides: TGTGCCAGCAGTTATGAAGTTACAGGAGATTATAGCAATCAGCCCCAGCATTTT.

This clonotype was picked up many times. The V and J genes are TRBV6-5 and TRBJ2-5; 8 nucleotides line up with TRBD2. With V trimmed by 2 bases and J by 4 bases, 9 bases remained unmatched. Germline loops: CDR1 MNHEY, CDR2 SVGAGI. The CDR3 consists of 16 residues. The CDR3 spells CASSYMAGGWSETQYF. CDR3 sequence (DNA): TGTGCCAGCAGTTACATGGCGGGGGGTTGGTCAGAGACCCAGTACTTC.

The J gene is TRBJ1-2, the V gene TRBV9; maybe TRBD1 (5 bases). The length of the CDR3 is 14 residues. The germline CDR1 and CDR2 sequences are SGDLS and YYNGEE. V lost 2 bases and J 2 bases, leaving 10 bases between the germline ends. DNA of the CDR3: TGTGCCAGCAGCGTCTCGGGGGGGAACTATGGCTACACCTTC. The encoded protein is CASSVSGGNYGYTF. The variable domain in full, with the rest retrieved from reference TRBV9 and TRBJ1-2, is DSGVTQTPKHLITATGQRVTLRCSPRSGDLSVYWYQQSLDQGLQFLIQYYNGEERAKGNILERFSAQQFPDLHSELNLSSLELGDSALYFCASSVSGGNYGYTFGSGTRLTVV.

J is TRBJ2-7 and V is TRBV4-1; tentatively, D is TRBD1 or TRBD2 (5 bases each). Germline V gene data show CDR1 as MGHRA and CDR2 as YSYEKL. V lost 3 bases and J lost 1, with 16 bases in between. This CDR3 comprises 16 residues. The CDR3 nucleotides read TGCGCCAGCAGCCAGGCCGGGACCGGCCTTTCCTACGAGCAGTACTTC. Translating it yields CASSQAGTGLSYEQYF.

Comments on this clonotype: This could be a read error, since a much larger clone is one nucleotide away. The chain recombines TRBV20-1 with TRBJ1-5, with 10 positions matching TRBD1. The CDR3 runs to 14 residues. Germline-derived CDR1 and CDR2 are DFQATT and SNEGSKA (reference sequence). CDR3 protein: CSARGGTGDQPQQF. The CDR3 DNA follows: TGCAGTGCTAGAGGCGGGACAGGGGATCAGCCCCAGCAGTTT.

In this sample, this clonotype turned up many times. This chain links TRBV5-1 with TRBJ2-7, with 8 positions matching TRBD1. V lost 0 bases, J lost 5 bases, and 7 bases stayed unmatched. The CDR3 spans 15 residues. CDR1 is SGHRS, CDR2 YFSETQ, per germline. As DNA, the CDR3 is TGCGCCAGCAGCTTGGCACAGGGGGAAATGGACGAGCAGTACTTC. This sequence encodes CASSLAQGEMDEQYF.

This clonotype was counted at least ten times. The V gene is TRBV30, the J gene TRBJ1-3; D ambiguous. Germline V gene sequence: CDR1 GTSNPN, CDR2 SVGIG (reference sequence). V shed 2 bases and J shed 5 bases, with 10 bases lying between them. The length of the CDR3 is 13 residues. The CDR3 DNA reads TGTGCCTGGAGTTCTGACACGAGAAACACCATATATTTT. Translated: CAWSSDTRNTIYF. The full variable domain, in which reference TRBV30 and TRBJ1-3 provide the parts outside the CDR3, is SQTIHQWPATLVQPVGSPLSLECTVEGTSNPNLYWYRQAAGRGLQLLFYSVGIGQISSEVPQNLSASRPQDRQFILSSKKLLLSDSGFYLCAWSSDTRNTIYFGEGSWLTVV.

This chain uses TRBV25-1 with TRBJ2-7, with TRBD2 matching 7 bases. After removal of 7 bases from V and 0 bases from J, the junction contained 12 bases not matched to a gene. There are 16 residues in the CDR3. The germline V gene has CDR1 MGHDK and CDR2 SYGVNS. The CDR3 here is CASNGGGSASSYEQYF. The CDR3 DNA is TGTGCCAGCAATGGGGGGGGTTCAGCGAGCTCCTACGAGCAGTACTTC.

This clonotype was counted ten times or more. The CDR3 spells CASSSSPGQRNTEAFF. DNA of the CDR3: TGTGCCAGTAGTTCATCGCCGGGACAGAGGAACACTGAAGCTTTCTTT. The chain joins TRBV19 to TRBJ1-1, with 7 nucleotides matching TRBD1. Germline-derived CDR1 and CDR2 are LNHDA and SQIVND (reference sequence). V lost 5 bases, J lost 1 base, and 10 bases stayed unmatched. CDR3 length: 16 amino acids.

The CDR3 spells CASTPGARDEQYF. For the CDR3, the DNA is TGTGCCAGCACCCCGGGTGCTAGGGACGAGCAGTACTTC. The genes are TRBV12-3 or TRBV12-4 and TRBJ2-7; D is undetermined. V gave up 7 bases and J gave up 5 bases, with 15 bases separating them. CDR3 length: 13 residues.

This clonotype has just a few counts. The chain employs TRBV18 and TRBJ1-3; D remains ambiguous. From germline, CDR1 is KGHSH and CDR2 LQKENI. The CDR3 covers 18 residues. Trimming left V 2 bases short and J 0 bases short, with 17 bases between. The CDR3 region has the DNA TGTGCCAGCTCACCAAGGAGTGGTACAGCTGCCTCTGGAAACACCATATATTTT. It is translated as CASSPRSGTAASGNTIYF.

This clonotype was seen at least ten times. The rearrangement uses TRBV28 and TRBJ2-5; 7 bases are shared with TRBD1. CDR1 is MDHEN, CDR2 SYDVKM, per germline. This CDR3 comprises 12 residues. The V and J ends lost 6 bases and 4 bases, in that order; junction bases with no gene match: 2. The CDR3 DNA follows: TGTGCCAGCAGAGGGACAGCAGAGACCCAGTACTTC. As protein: CASRGTAETQYF.

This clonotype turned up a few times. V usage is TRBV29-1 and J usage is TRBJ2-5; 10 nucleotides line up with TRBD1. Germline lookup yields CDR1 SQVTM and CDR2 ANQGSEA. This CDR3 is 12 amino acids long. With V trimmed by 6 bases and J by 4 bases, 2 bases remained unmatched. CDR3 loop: CSVDRGGETQYF. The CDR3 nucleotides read TGCAGCGTGGACAGGGGGGGAGAGACCCAGTACTTC.

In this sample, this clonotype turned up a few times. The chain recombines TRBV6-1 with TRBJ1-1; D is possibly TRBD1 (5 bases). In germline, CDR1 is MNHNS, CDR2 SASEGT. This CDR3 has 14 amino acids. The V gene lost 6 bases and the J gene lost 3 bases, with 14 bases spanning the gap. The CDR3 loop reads CASSGDGTYTEAFF. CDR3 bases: TGTGCCAGCAGCGGGGACGGAACCTACACTGAAGCTTTCTTT.

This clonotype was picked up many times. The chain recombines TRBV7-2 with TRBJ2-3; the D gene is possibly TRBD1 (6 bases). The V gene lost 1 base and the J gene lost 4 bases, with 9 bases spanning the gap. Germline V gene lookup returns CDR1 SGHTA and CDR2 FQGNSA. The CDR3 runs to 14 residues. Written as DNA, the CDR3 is TGTGCCAGCAGCTTAGTTGCAGGGGCAGATACGCAGTATTTT. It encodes CASSLVAGADTQYF.

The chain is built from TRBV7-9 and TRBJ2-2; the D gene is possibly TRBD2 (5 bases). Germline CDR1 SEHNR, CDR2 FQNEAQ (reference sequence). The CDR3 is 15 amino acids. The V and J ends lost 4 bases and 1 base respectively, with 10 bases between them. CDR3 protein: CASSSPAGNTGELFF. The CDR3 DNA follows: TGTGCCAGCAGCTCCCCTGCGGGGAACACCGGGGAGCTGTTTTTT.

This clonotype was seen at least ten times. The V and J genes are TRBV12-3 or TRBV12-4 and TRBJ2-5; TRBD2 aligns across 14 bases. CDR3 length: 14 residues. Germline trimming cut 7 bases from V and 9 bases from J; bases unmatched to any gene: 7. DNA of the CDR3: TGTGCCAGCACTCCGGGACTAGCGGGGGTGGCCCAGTACTTC. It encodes CASTPGLAGVAQYF.

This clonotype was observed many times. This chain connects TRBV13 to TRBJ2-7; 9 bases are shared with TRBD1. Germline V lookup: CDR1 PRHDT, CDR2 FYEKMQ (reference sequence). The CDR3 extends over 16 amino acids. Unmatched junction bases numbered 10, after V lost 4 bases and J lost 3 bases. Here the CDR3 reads CASSSRTGVRGYEQYF. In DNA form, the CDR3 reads TGTGCCAGCAGCTCCAGGACAGGGGTTCGGGGCTACGAGCAGTACTTC.

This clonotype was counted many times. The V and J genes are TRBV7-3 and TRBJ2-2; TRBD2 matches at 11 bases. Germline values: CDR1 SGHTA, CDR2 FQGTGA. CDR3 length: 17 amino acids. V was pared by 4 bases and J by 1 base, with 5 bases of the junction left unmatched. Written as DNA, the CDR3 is TGTGCCAGCAGCTACTTAGCGGGGGGGATGAACACCGGGGAGCTGTTTTTT. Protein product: CASSYLAGGMNTGELFF.

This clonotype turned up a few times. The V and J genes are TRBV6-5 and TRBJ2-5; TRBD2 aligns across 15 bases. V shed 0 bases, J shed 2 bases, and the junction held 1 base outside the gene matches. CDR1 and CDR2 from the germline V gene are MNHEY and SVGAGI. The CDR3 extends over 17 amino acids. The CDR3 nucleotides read TGTGCCAGCAGTTACTCCGGACTAGCGGGGGGGCAAGAGACCCAGTACTTC. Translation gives CASSYSGLAGGQETQYF.